The 9 T cell receptor beta chains reported below all come from one sample, sequenced in a study of blood T cell repertoires in COVID-19 (dated by TCRdb to the early 2020s). Libraries were built with the immunoSEQ multiplex PCR assay. This is the immuneACCESS table as TCRdb keeps it, with only in-frame sequences that have V and J called. A part of the clones is gone; compared with another copy, unresolved V genes explain less than half, and the rest is unexplained. This sample lists about 210,000 clones; around four fifths were detected once. The top ten clones comprise about 0.95% of the sample. Sequenced: peripheral blood. All receptors come from a man aged 60 to 69 with COVID-19, enrolled during active disease.

The J gene is TRBJ1-3, the V gene TRBV4-2, with D maybe TRBD1 (5 bases). V was cut by 0 bases and J by 0 bases, with 9 bases left in between. The germline V gene has CDR1 LGHNA and CDR2 YNFKEQ. The CDR3 consists of 16 residues. The CDR3 DNA sequence: TGTGCCAGCAGCCAAGAGGGGGGGACCTCTGGAAACACCATATATTTT. This encodes CASSQEGGTSGNTIYF.

J is TRBJ1-1 and V is TRBV3-1 (or the pseudogene TRBV3-2); 8 bases line up with TRBD1. In germline, CDR1 is LGHDT, CDR2 YNNKEL (reference sequence). V dropped 6 bases and J dropped 4; count of bases not matched to a gene: 7. The CDR3 has 14 residues. Here the CDR3 DNA reads TGTGCCAGCAGTTCAGGGGGCGGGGTCACTGAAGCTTTCTTT. This codes for CASSSGGGVTEAFF.

V is TRBV19 and J is TRBJ1-3; D call uncertain. This CDR3 contains 14 residues. V was shortened by 5 bases and J by 4 bases, with 12 bases between the two germline ends. Germline assignment: CDR1 LNHDA and CDR2 SQIVND (reference sequence). CDR3 DNA sequence: TGTGCCAGTAGTTTCACATCTCCGGGAAACACCATATATTTT. As protein: CASSFTSPGNTIYF.

The chain has TRBV28 and TRBJ1-5; D is unresolved. Germline CDR1 is MDHEN and CDR2 is SYDVKM. This CDR3 is built from 14 residues. V was pared by 1 base and J by 6 bases, with 10 bases between. The CDR3 nucleotides are TGTGCCAGCAGTTTATTGTCGGGTCTTCAGCCCCAGCATTTT. Translating gives CASSLLSGLQPQHF.

V usage is TRBV3-1 (or the pseudogene TRBV3-2) and J usage is TRBJ2-5; 14 bases match TRBD2. The germline V gene has CDR1 LGHDT and CDR2 YNNKEL (reference sequence). The CDR3 length is 18 residues. V lost 5 bases to trimming and J lost 2 bases; unmatched junction nucleotides: 10. The CDR3: CASSSILGTSGSQETQYF. The CDR3 DNA is TGTGCCAGCAGCTCGATCTTGGGGACTAGCGGGAGTCAAGAGACCCAGTACTTC.

This clone was recorded only once. The chain couples TRBV27 to TRBJ1-2, with 7 bases matching TRBD1. The J segment lost 7 bases and the V segment lost 2 bases, leaving 13 bases of the junction unmatched. This CDR3 contains 16 residues. Germline V CDR1 and CDR2: MNHEY, SMNVEV (reference sequence). This CDR3 is CASSLGGVVGGVGYTF. CDR3 coding DNA: TGTGCCAGCAGTTTAGGGGGAGTTGTAGGGGGCGTTGGCTACACCTTC.

The rearrangement links TRBV28 to TRBJ2-2, with D perhaps TRBD1 (7 bases). CDR3 length equals 16 residues. Germline assignment: CDR1 MDHEN and CDR2 SYDVKM. Trimming took off 6 bases at V and 3 bases at J, with 17 bases between the two ends. The CDR3 spells CASRSYRGGDTGELFF. For the CDR3, the DNA is TGTGCCAGCAGAAGTTACAGGGGAGGTGACACCGGGGAGCTGTTTTTT.

CDR3 coding DNA: TGTGCCAGCCGAACCTCAGGGACAGATGAAAAACTGTTTTTT. Amino acids: CASRTSGTDEKLFF. The chain recombines TRBV7-9 with TRBJ1-4; 7 bases are a match to TRBD1. CDR3 length: 14 residues. CDR1 is SEHNR and CDR2 is FQNEAQ in the germline V gene (reference sequence). Losses at the gene ends were 8 bases for V and 6 bases for J; bases not matched to a gene: 9.

This chain joins TRBV19 and TRBJ1-1; D gene ambiguous. The CDR3 is 13 amino acids. The V end was cut by 0 bases, the J end by 6 bases, with 8 bases between. CDR1 and CDR2 (germline): LNHDA, SQIVND (reference sequence). CDR3 residues: CASSIDQGAEAFF. CDR3 coding DNA: TGTGCCAGTAGTATAGATCAAGGAGCTGAAGCTTTCTTT.